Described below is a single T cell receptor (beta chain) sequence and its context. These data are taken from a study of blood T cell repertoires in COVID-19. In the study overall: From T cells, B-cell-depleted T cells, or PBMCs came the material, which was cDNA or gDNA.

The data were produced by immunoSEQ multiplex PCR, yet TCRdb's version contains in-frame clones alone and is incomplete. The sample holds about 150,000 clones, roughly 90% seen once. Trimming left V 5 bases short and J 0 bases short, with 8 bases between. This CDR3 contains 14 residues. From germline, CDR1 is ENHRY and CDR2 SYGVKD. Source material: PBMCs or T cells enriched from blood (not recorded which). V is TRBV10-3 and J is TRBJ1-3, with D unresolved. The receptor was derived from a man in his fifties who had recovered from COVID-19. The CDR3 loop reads CAISRDVSGNTIYF. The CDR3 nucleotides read TGTGCCATCAGTCGAGATGTCTCTGGAAACACCATATATTTT.